This TCR beta chain was identified in a study of beta chain features in type 1 diabetes listed by TCRdb under 2018. Some background on the complete study: Mean age, gender distribution, total cell number and subset yield were not different between patients and healthy donors. Across all samples, fewer than 110,000,000 sorted cells were examined, and cell number per subset correlated strongly with RNA yield. In the study, TCRB repertoires of sorted circulating CD4+ T cell subsets from recently diagnosed type 1 diabetes patients were compared with those of matched healthy donors. Regulatory and stem cell-like memory subsets were obtained from only 8 patients and about eight healthy donors, while naive and central memory subsets were obtained from all 30 or so donors.

On this clone itself: Its antigen target is currently unknown. Base qualities are not at hand, and no much larger clone is one base apart.

From each donor, a single peripheral blood sample of 95 to 150 mL on average was drawn into heparinised tubes. Using a panel that included CD45RO, CCR7, CD25, CD127, CD95 and CD27, naive, central memory, regulatory and stem cell-like memory CD4+ T cells were sorted on a BD FACSAria II. Purity was above 98% for every sorted population. PBMCs were isolated immediately by Lymphoprep density gradient centrifugation and stained directly without culture. To minimize batch effects, samples were stained and sorted in pairs, one healthy donor with one patient per experiment. On the study overall, not on this receptor specifically: Naive, central memory and regulatory TCRB repertoires appeared to be more similar among patients than among healthy donors. Shorter templates might be favored by PCR, yet because patient and control samples were amplified and corrected together, any such skew would affect both groups equally. In all four CD4+ subsets, TCRB CDR3 length was moderately but significantly shorter in type 1 diabetes patients. Because cDNA rather than genomic DNA was sequenced, highly expressing activated cells could have been over-represented, although no difference in activation and CD3 levels was found between groups. Because small numbers of individuals were included in the HLA sub-analyses, any influence of HLA type on TCRB rearrangement was left unresolved. Fewer insertions and more nucleotide deletions at VDJ recombination sites were observed in patients with type 1 diabetes, implying thymic rearrangement abnormalities.

All of the isolated RNA was reverse transcribed with the High Capacity cDNA Reverse Transcription Kit, so expressed TCRB transcripts were sequenced. Deep immunoSEQ sequencing was performed on naive, central memory and regulatory T cell samples, with an average of approximately 4 million total reads per sample. Sorted cells were lysed in RLT buffer and RNA was extracted with DNase-treated RNeasy Micro or Mini kits, depending on cell number. Each cell subset was processed on its own to prevent cross-contamination, while patient and healthy donor samples were processed together. TCRB sequences were amplified from cDNA with the immunoSEQ multiplex PCR, producing 87-bp fragments spanning the CDR3 region. Sequencing of the amplicons was performed on the Illumina HiSeq platform. The authors' analysis ran thus. PCR bias was computationally corrected using synthetic template baselines, reads within Hamming distance 2 were collapsed, and singletons that could not be merged were discarded. Reads were aligned against IMGT so that V, D and J genes, CDR3 length and insertions or deletions at six rearrangement sites could be assigned. Within each subset, clonotype counts were normalized to sorted cell number, and only after that were true diversity and Gini coefficients computed with the tcR R package. The overlap coefficient, calculated on TCRB nucleotide sequences, was used to measure repertoire sharing. TCRdb provides this immuneACCESS table in a form limited to in-frame rearrangements. Some clones are lacking; in checked studies, under half of them reflect an unresolved V gene, and why the rest are absent is not known. The V and J calls and clone size were taken over from that table, and D and trimming were inferred from the DNA. In all, the sample holds about 370,000 clones, and 9.5% to 10% of those were seen once. In total, the top ten clones hold less than 0.65% of the sample.

The CDR1 and CDR2 encoded by the germline V gene are SQVTM and ANQGSEA. V sheds 3 bases and J sheds 8 bases, leaving 17 bases between their ends. The CDR3 runs 14 amino acids, cysteine and phenylalanine included. Here the CDR3 DNA is all that survives: 42 bases in frame from base 1. The clonotype comes from a young man with type 1 diabetes. The chain couples TRBV29-1 to TRBJ1-3; the D gene cannot be resolved reliably. Source material: central memory CD4+ T cells from blood. The DNA is as follows: TGCAGCGTTGAGTACGAGGGAAGAAGAGACACCATATATTTT. Its protein product is CSVEYEGRRDTIYF.